What follows describes a single T cell receptor (beta chain). Original processing notes: How many nucleated cells were present was estimated from reference gene primer amplification. Generated by immunoSEQ multiplex PCR, the TCRdb table keeps only in-frame clones and is missing some. Clone size and the V and J calls come from that table; the DNA yielded D and trimming. The sample has some 300,000 clones, about nine tenths seen once. This entry belongs to a study of blood T cell repertoires in COVID-19. Study-wide background: Spain, Italy and the United States supplied samples that represented acute and convalescent COVID-19. PBMCs, B-cell-depleted T cells, or T cells provided the cDNA or gDNA that made up the material.

In Seattle, patients joined the study during active infection and were tracked longitudinally. CDR3 length: 16 amino acids. V dropped 3 bases and J dropped 0 bases, with 12 bases sitting between them. Germline V lookup: CDR1 LGHDT, CDR2 YNNKEL (reference sequence). The chain joins TRBV3-1 (or the pseudogene TRBV3-2) to TRBJ1-3; perhaps TRBD1 as D (5 bases). Sequenced sample: peripheral blood. This receptor was identified in a woman aged 50 to 60 with COVID-19, enrolled during active disease. As DNA, the CDR3 is TGTGCCAGCAGCCACCGCGACAGCGACTCTGGAAACACCATATATTTT. Amino acid sequence: CASSHRDSDSGNTIYF.